The 20 T cell receptor beta chains below all came from one sample that was sequenced in a study of cytomegalovirus exposure and HLA in healthy donors (dated by TCRdb to 2016 to 2017). The library was generated by the immunoSEQ multiplex PCR assay. For the multiplex PCR, a mixture combining 60 forward primers for TCR Vbeta segments and 13 reverse primers for TCR Jbeta segments was used. Drawn from immuneACCESS, this table holds only the in-frame rearrangements with V and J called that TCRdb kept. Clones are partly lost; checked studies trace under half to an unresolved V gene and leave the rest unexplained. Counted in this sample were approximately 140,000 clones; about 61% of them appeared once. The top ten constitute approximately 1.7% of the sample. The sequencing sample was made of PBMCs. The receptors originated from a male donor in good health and CMV-seronegative.

The rearrangement links TRBV6-4 to TRBJ2-3, with D maybe TRBD1 (6 bases). The CDR3 spans 13 residues. Trimming left V 9 bases short and J 5 bases short, with 15 bases between. Germline loops: CDR1 MRHNA, CDR2 SNTAGT. The CDR3 region is CASHREGGDTQYF. CDR3 in DNA: TGTGCCAGTCACAGAGAAGGGGGAGATACGCAGTATTTT.

This sequence joins TRBV18 and TRBJ2-5; 7 bases align to TRBD1. J gave up 4 bases and V 1 base, and 3 bases lay outside the gene matches. The CDR3 sequence is 14 residues long. Per germline, CDR1 KGHSH and CDR2 LQKENI. In DNA, the CDR3 is TGTGCCAGCTCACCACAGGGGGCTGGAGAGACCCAGTACTTC. Protein sequence: CASSPQGAGETQYF.

This clone has a single count. The chain links TRBV21-1 to TRBJ1-1. TRBV21-1 is a known pseudogene. This CDR3 is built from 16 residues. The CDR3 reads CASSKDWEAGGTEAFF. CDR3 sequence (DNA): TGTGCCAGCAGCAAAGATTGGGAGGCGGGGGGCACTGAAGCTTTCTTT.

The gene calls are TRBV5-4 and TRBJ2-5; 9 bases fit TRBD2. The ends lost 0 bases at V and 2 bases at J; junction bases unmatched: 5. The CDR3 runs to 16 residues. Germline values: CDR1 SGHNT, CDR2 YYREEE (reference sequence). Written as DNA, the CDR3 is TGTGCCAGCAGCTTGGTGGTTCTAGCGGGGCAAGAGACCCAGTACTTC. Its protein is CASSLVVLAGQETQYF.

The rearrangement uses TRBV7-2 and TRBJ1-1; a weak D match, TRBD1 (5 bases). CDR1 and CDR2 (germline): SGHTA, FQGNSA. The ends were cut back, 4 bases at V and 8 bases at J, with 11 bases in the middle. The CDR3 contains 12 residues. The chain's CDR3 is CASSSQGVEAFF. The CDR3 DNA reads TGTGCCAGCAGCTCGCAGGGTGTAGAAGCTTTCTTT.

This chain uses TRBV7-3 with TRBJ2-1, with 7 bases aligning to TRBD1. The V and J ends lost 5 bases and 9 bases, in that order; junction bases with no gene match: 10. CDR1 is SGHTA, CDR2 FQGTGA, per germline. This CDR3 has 14 residues. The CDR3: CASSNLRQGGEQFF. As DNA, the CDR3 is TGTGCCAGCAGCAACCTCCGACAGGGTGGTGAGCAGTTCTTC.

The V call is TRBV29-1, the J call TRBJ2-2; D may be TRBD2 (6 bases). V was pared by 4 bases and J by 1 base, with 10 bases between. CDR3 length: 14 amino acids. Germline CDR1 is SQVTM and CDR2 is ANQGSEA. In DNA, the CDR3 is TGCAGCGTTGTGGGACTGAAGAACACCGGGGAGCTGTTTTTT. Its translation is CSVVGLKNTGELFF.

This clone has only a few counts. The V and J genes are TRBV2 and TRBJ2-7; 7 nucleotides align to TRBD1. Germline V gene lookup returns CDR1 SNHLY and CDR2 FYNNEI. The CDR3 totals 16 residues. With V trimmed by 5 bases and J by 6 bases, 16 bases remained unmatched. The DNA of the CDR3 is TGTGCCAGCAGTCTCTTATCGGCCAGGGGGTCGGGCGAGCAGTACTTC. It yields the protein CASSLLSARGSGEQYF.

The CDR3 region has the DNA TGTGCCGCCGGTGCGGGTCTAAGCACAGATACGCAGTATTTT. It translates to CAAGAGLSTDTQYF. V is TRBV6-1 and J is TRBJ2-3; D may be TRBD2 (5 bases). This CDR3 region has 14 residues. Trimming took off 11 bases at V and 0 bases at J, with 15 bases between the two ends. CDR1 and CDR2 (germline): MNHNS, SASEGT.

The DNA for the CDR3 is TGTGCCTGGAGGAGGTTGGACACCCGAGATACGCAGTATTTT. Translated, it gives CAWRRLDTRDTQYF. This chain connects TRBV30 to TRBJ2-3; D may be TRBD1 (5 bases). Trimming removed 3 bases from V and 5 bases from J, with 15 bases in between. Germline V gene data show CDR1 as GTSNPN and CDR2 as SVGIG (reference sequence). The CDR3 is 14 amino acids.

The V call is TRBV28, the J call TRBJ1-3; 9 bases fit TRBD1. V trimming: 5 bases; J trimming: 2 bases; junction bases outside the gene matches: 4. The V gene's germline CDR1 is MDHEN and CDR2 SYDVKM. The CDR3 has 15 residues. The CDR3 here is CASSGGTGTGNTIYF. The DNA for the CDR3 is TGTGCCAGCAGTGGAGGGACAGGGACTGGAAACACCATATATTTT.

V is TRBV9 and J is TRBJ2-1; 9 bases are a match to TRBD2. CDR1 is SGDLS, CDR2 YYNGEE, per germline. This CDR3 is built from 16 residues. After removal of 2 bases from V and 3 bases from J, the junction contained 6 bases not matched to a gene. For the CDR3, the DNA is TGTGCCAGCAGCGTTCGGGGACTAGCCGTCTACAATGAGCAGTTCTTC. Amino acid sequence: CASSVRGLAVYNEQFF.

This chain connects TRBV7-8 to TRBJ2-1; TRBD2 agrees at 10 bases. Germline V gene data show CDR1 as SGHVS and CDR2 as FQNEAQ. The CDR3 contains 17 residues. The V segment lost 5 bases and the J segment 5 bases; nucleotides outside the gene matches: 12. Here the CDR3 reads CASSPSRNSGGNNEQFF. CDR3 sequence (DNA): TGTGCCAGCAGCCCCTCGAGAAATAGCGGGGGGAACAATGAGCAGTTCTTC.

The CDR3 sequence: CASSSRGATGNTIYF. The CDR3 DNA sequence: TGCGCCAGCAGCTCAAGGGGCGCAACTGGAAACACCATATATTTT. The chain carries TRBV5-1 and TRBJ1-3; possibly TRBD1 for D (5 bases). This CDR3 comprises 15 residues. Germline CDR1 reads SGHRS; CDR2 reads YFSETQ. V lost 3 bases and J 2 bases, leaving 12 bases between the germline ends.

The CDR3 nucleotides read TGTGCCAGCAGTTACGGGTACGGCTACACCTTC. Amino acids: CASSYGYGYTF. The chain couples TRBV2 to TRBJ1-2; no reliable D call. The CDR3 length is 11 residues. With 5 bases removed from V and 8 bases from J, the gap between germline ends came to 9 bases. Germline CDR1 and CDR2: SNHLY and FYNNEI. Using reference TRBV2 and TRBJ1-2 for the parts outside the CDR3, the full variable domain is EPEVTQTPSHQVTQMGQEVILRCVPISNHLYFYWYRQILGQKVEFLVSFYNNEISEKSEIFDDQFSVERPDGSNFTLKIRSTKLEDSAMYFCASSYGYGYTFGSGTRLTVV.

This sequence joins TRBV5-1 and TRBJ1-2, with a weak D call TRBD1 (6 bases). Trimming removed 3 bases from V and 3 bases from J, with 9 bases in between. This CDR3 spans 13 amino acids. Germline assignment: CDR1 SGHRS and CDR2 YFSETQ. CDR3 nucleotide sequence: TGCGCCAGCAGCTCGAGGACAGACTATGGCTACACCTTC. Protein sequence: CASSSRTDYGYTF.

This rearrangement joins TRBV19 to TRBJ1-3, with 8 bases fitting TRBD1. The CDR3 sequence is 17 residues long. CDR1 and CDR2 from the germline V gene are LNHDA and SQIVND (reference sequence). The V gene end was trimmed by 4 bases and the J gene end by 0 bases; junction bases not matched to a gene: 8. The CDR3 sequence: CASSTLDRDYSGNTIYF. In DNA, the CDR3 is TGTGCCAGTAGTACCCTGGACAGGGACTACTCTGGAAACACCATATATTTT.

This clone was seen more than once but under ten times. The V gene is TRBV7-9, the J gene TRBJ2-4; tentative D call: TRBD1 (7 bases). Trimming took 3 bases from V and 0 from J, leaving 21 bases between them. The CDR3 covers 19 residues. Germline CDR1 and CDR2: SEHNR and FQNEAQ (reference sequence). The CDR3 DNA reads TGTGCCAGCAGCTTTAGGTCGAACAGGGGAGGACTAGCCAAAAACATTCAGTACTTC. It translates to CASSFRSNRGGLAKNIQYF.

This clone showed up just a few times. The chain carries TRBV25-1 and TRBJ1-2, with D maybe TRBD1 (6 bases). CDR3 length: 13 amino acids. Trimming left V 1 base short and J 3 bases short, with 6 bases between. Per the germline V gene, CDR1 is MGHDK and CDR2 is SYGVNS. The CDR3 DNA reads as TGTGCCAGCAGTGAATGGACAGACTATGGCTACACCTTC. It is translated as CASSEWTDYGYTF.

The chain carries TRBV29-1 and TRBJ1-2; D not certain. The germline V gene has CDR1 SQVTM and CDR2 ANQGSEA. Trimming left V 4 bases short and J 4 bases short, with 13 bases between. The CDR3 runs to 13 residues. The CDR3 DNA reads as TGCAGCGTTGCCGAGAGGCGTAGCTATGGCTACACCTTC. Translated, it gives CSVAERRSYGYTF.